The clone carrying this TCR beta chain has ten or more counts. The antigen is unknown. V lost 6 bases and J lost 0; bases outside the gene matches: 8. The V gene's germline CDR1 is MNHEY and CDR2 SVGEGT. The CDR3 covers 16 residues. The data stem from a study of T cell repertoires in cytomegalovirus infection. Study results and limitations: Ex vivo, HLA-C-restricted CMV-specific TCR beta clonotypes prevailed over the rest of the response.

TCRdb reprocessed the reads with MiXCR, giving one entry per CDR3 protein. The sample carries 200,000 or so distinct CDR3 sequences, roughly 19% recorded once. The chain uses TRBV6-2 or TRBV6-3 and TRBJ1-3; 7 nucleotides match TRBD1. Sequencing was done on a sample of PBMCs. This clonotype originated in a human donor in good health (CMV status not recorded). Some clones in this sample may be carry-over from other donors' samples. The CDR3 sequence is CASRKPGQSSGNTIYF. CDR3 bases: TGTGCCAGCAGGAAGCCGGGACAGAGCTCTGGAAACACCATATATTTT.